This T cell receptor (beta chain) was sequenced in a study of identical twins. TCRdb processed the 5' RACE reads anew with MiXCR; each CDR3 protein has one entry. This sample has 700,000 or so distinct CDR3 sequences, with 8% to 9% found just once. V lost 6 bases to trimming and J lost 1 base; unmatched junction nucleotides: 14. Germline V CDR1 and CDR2: DFQATT, SNEGSKA (reference sequence). The CDR3 is 18 residues long. These data are also associated with another study on yellow fever vaccine responses in identical twins.

Material for sequencing was PBMCs. The V gene is TRBV20-1, the J gene TRBJ2-1, with 11 bases aligning to TRBD2. The TCR was taken from a woman aged 18-35 years in good health. CDR3 in amino acids: CSAENSGRAIVSYNEQFF. The CDR3 coding sequence is TGCAGTGCCGAGAATAGCGGGAGGGCCATCGTTTCCTACAATGAGCAGTTCTTC.